This section outlines one T cell receptor (beta chain) sequence together with its context. Its recognized antigen is unknown. Per-nucleotide qualities are absent, and no much larger clonotype sits a single base away. The data were taken from a study of a mutant IDH1 vaccine in newly diagnosed glioma (dated by TCRdb to the early 2020s). Study-level background: Of the 30 or so patients who were treated, about 62% were male and approximately 40% were female, and the mean age was about 40 years. Peripheral blood samples were drawn at six visits, namely V03 (baseline), V05, V07, V10, V12 and V13. For exploratory analyses, longitudinal TCRB deep sequencing was carried out in roughly 23 treated patients wherever samples were available. Prior to enrollment, patients had been given standard therapy consisting of radiotherapy alone, temozolomide alone, or radiochemotherapy with temozolomide, with the combination given to most patients.

Points the paper makes about the study in general: The authors stated that sample limitations prevented analyses of patient blood samples from being reproduced. Pseudoprogression appeared unrelated to alterations in the top peripheral T cell clonotypes detected by TCRB sequencing. Selection of PBMC samples for TCRB deep sequencing was based on availability. Across multiple MHC alleles, vaccine-induced immune responses were seen in around 93% of patients.

Libraries were constructed by the immunoSEQ multiplex PCR assay. Rearranged TCR beta chain sequences were amplified using the hsTCRB Kit according to the manufacturer's protocol. Sequencing of TCRB libraries was carried out on an Illumina MiSeq. Processing in the source paper ran as follows. The kit vendor's proprietary platform handled demultiplexing, trimming and gene mapping. TCRdb stores this immuneACCESS table with in-frame sequences only. Part of the clones is absent; in the studies checked, under half of the shortfall reflects unresolved V genes, and no reason is known for the rest. The V and J calls and clone size were taken over from that table, and D and trimming were inferred from the DNA. The sample yields around 92,000 clones; approximately 83% were counted once. Approximately 7% of the sample goes to the ten largest clones. This sample's time point label indicates: baseline, week 1 (first vaccination visit). The sample's treatment or condition label is to be understood as: pre-vaccination baseline after standard-of-care therapy. All donors had newly diagnosed IDH1-mutant astrocytomas of WHO grade 3 or 4 that showed loss of nuclear ATRX. The samples were drawn from NOA16, a multicentre, single-arm, open-label phase I trial in Germany that tested a mutant IDH1 peptide vaccine in humans for the first time. Blood drawn at visit V03 was used as the baseline sample for immunogenicity testing. Genomic DNA for TCRB sequencing was extracted from EDTA blood using the DNeasy Blood and Tissue Kit.

The CDR3, cysteine through phenylalanine, is 12 amino acids long. Only the CDR3 region is kept as DNA, spanning 36 bases read in frame from base 1. Sequences MNHNS (CDR1) and SASEGT (CDR2) are obtained from the germline V gene. At the junction V is shortened by 7 bases and J by 8 bases, with 14 bases in between. Specimen: PBMCs, collected from a glioma patient treated with radiotherapy, temozolomide or both. The rearrangement joined TRBV6-1 to TRBJ1-2, with no confidently assigned D gene. This TCR was recovered from a woman between 50 and 59 years old with glioma. CDR3 loop: CASTPGIQGYTF. The nucleotide sequence is given as TGTGCCAGCACCCCTGGGATCCAGGGCTACACCTTC.